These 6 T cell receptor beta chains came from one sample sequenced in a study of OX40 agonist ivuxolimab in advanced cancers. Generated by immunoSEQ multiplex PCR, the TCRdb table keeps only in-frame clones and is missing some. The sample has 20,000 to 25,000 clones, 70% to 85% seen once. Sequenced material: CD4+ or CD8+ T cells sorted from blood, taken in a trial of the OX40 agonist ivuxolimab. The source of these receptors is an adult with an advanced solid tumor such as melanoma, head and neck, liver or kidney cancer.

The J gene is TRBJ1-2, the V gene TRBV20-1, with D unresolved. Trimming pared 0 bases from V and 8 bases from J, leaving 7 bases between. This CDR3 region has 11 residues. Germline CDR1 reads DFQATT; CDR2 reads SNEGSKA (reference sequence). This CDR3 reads CSARELKGYTF. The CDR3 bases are TGCAGTGCTAGAGAGCTGAAAGGCTACACCTTC.

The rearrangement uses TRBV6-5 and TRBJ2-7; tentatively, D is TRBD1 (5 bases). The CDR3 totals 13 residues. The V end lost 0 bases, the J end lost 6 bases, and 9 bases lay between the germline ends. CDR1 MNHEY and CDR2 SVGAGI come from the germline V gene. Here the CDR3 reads CASSYSMGLEQYF. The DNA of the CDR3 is TGTGCCAGCAGTTACTCGATGGGGCTCGAGCAGTACTTC.

In DNA form, the CDR3 reads TGTGCCAGTAGTGGGCGTAGGGACAGGGCGACCTACGAGCAGTACTTC. As protein: CASSGRRDRATYEQYF. V usage is TRBV19 and J usage is TRBJ2-7; TRBD1 matches at 9 bases. V shed 5 bases and J 2 bases; nucleotides not matched to a gene: 10. Germline CDR1 and CDR2: LNHDA and SQIVND (reference sequence). The CDR3 loop spans 16 amino acids.

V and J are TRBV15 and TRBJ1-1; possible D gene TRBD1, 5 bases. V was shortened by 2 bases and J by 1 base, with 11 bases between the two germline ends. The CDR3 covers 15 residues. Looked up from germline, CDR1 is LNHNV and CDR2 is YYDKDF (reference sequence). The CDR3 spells CATSRIGEWNTEAFF. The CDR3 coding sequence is TGTGCCACCAGCAGAATAGGGGAATGGAACACTGAAGCTTTCTTT.

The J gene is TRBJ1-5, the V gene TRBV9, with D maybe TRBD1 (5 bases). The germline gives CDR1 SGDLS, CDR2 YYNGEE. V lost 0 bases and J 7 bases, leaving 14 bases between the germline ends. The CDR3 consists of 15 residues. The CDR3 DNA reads TGTGCCAGCAGCGTAGAGGGAGGGGCGGGACAGCCCCAGCATTTT. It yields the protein CASSVEGGAGQPQHF.

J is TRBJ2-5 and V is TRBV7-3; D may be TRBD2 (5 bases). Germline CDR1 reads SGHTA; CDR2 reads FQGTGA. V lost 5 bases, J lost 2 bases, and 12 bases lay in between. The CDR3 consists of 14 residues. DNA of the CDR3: TGTGCCAGCAGCACTCAGCCGGGGCAAGAGACCCAGTACTTC. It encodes CASSTQPGQETQYF.